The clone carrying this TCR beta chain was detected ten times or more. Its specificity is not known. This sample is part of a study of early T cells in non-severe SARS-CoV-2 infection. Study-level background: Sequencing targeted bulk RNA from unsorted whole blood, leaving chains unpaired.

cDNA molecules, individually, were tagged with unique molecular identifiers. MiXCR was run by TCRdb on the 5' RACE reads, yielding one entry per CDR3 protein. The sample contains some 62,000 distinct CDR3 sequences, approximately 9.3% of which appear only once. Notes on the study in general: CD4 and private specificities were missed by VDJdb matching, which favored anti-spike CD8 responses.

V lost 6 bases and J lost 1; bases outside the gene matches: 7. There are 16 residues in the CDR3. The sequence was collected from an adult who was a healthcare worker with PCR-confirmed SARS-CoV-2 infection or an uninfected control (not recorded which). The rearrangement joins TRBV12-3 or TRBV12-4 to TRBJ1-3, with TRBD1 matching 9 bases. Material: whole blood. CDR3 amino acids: CASSHTGGASGNTIYF. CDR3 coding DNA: TGTGCCAGCAGCCACACAGGGGGCGCTTCTGGAAACACCATATATTTT.